This TCR beta chain was retrieved from a study of shared clonotypes between healthy human individuals. Broader study findings: Sequencing depth was a factor that was expected to affect clonotype sharing among donors. With a few donors compared, around 5.4% of naive CD4 clonotypes were shared.

As originally analysed: Because ImmunoSEQ provided only junction sequences with no quality scores, the filtering differed. The protocol was immunoSEQ multiplex PCR, while the TCRdb copy is restricted to in-frame clones and leaves out a portion. V and J calls and clone size follow that table, whereas D and trimming were derived from the DNA. The sample holds some 240,000 clones; 65% to 70% are singletons and the top ten take 11%. Germline V gene lookup returns CDR1 SNHLY and CDR2 FYNNEI. The CDR3 runs 15 residues. Trimming at V came to 2 bases and at J to 1 base, leaving 2 bases not matched to a gene. Only a few counts were recorded for this clone. The antigen remains unidentified.

Sequenced material: memory CD4+ T cells sorted from blood. Subset of the sample: CD45RA-negative fraction. V and J are TRBV2 and TRBJ2-3, with TRBD1 identical over 8 bases. The origin of this receptor is a man aged 25-45 years in good health. CDR3 coding DNA: TGTGCCAGCAGTGAATTGGGACAGGGCACAGATACGCAGTATTTT. This codes for CASSELGQGTDTQYF.